This T cell receptor (beta chain) emerged from a study of early T cells in non-severe SARS-CoV-2 infection. Study in general: From unsorted whole blood, bulk RNA was sequenced, and the chains remained unpaired. Study-wide points: A preference for anti-spike CD8 responses marked VDJdb matching, which missed private and CD4 specificities.

In the case of this clonotype: Its matching antigen is unknown.

The protocol attached unique molecular identifiers to individual cDNA molecules. TCRdb processed the 5' RACE reads anew with MiXCR; each CDR3 protein has one entry. The repertoire consists of 75,000 to 90,000 distinct CDR3 sequences, with about 15% occurring once and the leading ten covering around 5.4%. The germline V and J ends were trimmed by 0 bases and 11 bases, with 8 bases remaining between them. Germline-derived CDR1 and CDR2 are MNHEY and SVGEGT. This CDR3 region has 12 residues. This chain joins TRBV6-2 or TRBV6-3 and TRBJ1-5, with a possible D match to TRBD1 (6 bases). This sequence was found in an adult who was a healthcare worker with PCR-confirmed SARS-CoV-2 infection or an uninfected control (not recorded which). Specimen: whole blood. In nucleotides, the CDR3 is TGTGCCAGCAGTTACTCGAAGGGGGCCCAGCATTTT. It encodes CASSYSKGAQHF.